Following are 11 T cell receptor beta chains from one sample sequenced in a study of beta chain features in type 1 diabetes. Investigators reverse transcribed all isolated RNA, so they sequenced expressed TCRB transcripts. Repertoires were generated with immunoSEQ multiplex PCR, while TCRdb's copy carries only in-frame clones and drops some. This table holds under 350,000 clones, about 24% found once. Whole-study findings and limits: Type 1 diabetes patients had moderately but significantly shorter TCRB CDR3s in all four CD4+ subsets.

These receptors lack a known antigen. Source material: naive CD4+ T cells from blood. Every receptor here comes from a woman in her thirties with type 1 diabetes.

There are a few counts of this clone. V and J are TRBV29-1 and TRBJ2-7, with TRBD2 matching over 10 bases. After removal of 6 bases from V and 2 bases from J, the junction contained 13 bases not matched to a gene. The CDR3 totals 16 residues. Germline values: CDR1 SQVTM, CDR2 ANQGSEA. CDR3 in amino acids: CSVGTGMGTSAYEQYF. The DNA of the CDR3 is TGCAGCGTGGGGACAGGAATGGGGACTAGCGCCTACGAGCAGTACTTC.

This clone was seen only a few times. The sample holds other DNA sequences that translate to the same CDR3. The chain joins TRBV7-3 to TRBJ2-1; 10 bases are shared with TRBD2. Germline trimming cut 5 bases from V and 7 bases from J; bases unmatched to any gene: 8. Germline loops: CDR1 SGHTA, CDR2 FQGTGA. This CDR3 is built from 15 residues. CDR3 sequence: CASSLQTSGYNEQFF. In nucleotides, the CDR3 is TGTGCCAGCAGCCTTCAGACTAGCGGGTATAATGAGCAGTTCTTC.

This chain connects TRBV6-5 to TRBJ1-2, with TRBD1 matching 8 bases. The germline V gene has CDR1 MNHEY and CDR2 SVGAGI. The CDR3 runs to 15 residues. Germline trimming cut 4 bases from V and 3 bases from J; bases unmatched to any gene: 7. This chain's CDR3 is CASSSRGRGDYGYTF. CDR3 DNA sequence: TGTGCCAGCAGTTCCAGGGGGCGCGGGGACTATGGCTACACCTTC.

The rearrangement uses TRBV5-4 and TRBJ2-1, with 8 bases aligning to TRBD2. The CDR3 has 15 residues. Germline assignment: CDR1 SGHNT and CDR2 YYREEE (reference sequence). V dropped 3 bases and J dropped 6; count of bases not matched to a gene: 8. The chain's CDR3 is CASSYSGRASNEQFF. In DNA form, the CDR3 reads TGTGCCAGCAGCTACAGCGGGAGAGCTAGCAATGAGCAGTTCTTC.

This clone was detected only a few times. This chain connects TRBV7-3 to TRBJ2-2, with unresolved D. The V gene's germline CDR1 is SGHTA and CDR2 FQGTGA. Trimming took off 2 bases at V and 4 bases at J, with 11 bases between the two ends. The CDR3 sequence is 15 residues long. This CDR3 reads CASSLLAPSTGELFF. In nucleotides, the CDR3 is TGTGCCAGCAGCTTACTGGCCCCCTCCACCGGGGAGCTGTTTTTT.

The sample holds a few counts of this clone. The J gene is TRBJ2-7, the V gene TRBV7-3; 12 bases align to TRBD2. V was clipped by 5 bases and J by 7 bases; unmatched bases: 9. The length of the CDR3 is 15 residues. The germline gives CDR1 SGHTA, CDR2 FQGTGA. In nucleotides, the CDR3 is TGTGCCAGCAGCGCCCTAGCGGGAGGGACGGGAGAGCAGTACTTC. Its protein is CASSALAGGTGEQYF.

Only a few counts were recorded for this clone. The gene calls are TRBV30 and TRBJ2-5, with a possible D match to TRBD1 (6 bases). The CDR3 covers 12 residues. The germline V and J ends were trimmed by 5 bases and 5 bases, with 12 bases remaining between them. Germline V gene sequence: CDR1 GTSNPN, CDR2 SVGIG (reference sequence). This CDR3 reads CAWGTGSETQYF. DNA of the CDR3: TGTGCCTGGGGCACAGGGTCGGAGACCCAGTACTTC.

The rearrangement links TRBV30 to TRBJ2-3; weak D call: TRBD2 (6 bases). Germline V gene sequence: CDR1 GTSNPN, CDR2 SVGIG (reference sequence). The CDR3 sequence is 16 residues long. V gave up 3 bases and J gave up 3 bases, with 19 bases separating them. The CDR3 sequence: CAWSPGTPTTTDTQYF. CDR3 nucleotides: TGTGCCTGGAGCCCCGGGACTCCCACAACAACAGATACGCAGTATTTT.

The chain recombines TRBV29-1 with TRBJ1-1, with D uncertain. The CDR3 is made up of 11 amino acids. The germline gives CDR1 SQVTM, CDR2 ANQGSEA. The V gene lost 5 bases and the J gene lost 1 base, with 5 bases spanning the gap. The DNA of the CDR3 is TGCAGCGTTCCAGAGAACACTGAAGCTTTCTTT. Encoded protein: CSVPENTEAFF. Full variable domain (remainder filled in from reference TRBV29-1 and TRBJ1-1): SAVISQKPSRDICQRGTSLTIQCQVDSQVTMMFWYRQQPGQSLTLIATANQGSEATYESGFVIDKFPISRPNLTFSTLTVSNMSPEDSSIYLCSVPENTEAFFGQGTRLTVV.

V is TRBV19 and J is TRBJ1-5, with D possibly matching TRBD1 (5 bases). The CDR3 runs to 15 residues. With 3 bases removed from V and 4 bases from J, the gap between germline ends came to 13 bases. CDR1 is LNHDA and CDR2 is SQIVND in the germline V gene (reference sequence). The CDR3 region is CASSILRQNNQPQHF. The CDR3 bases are TGTGCCAGTAGTATTTTGCGACAGAATAATCAGCCCCAGCATTTT. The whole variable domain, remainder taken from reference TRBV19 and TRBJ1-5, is DGGITQSPKYLFRKEGQNVTLSCEQNLNHDAMYWYRQDPGQGLRLIYYSQIVNDFQKGDIAEGYSVSREKKESFPLTVTSAQKNPTAFYLCASSILRQNNQPQHFGDGTRLSIL.

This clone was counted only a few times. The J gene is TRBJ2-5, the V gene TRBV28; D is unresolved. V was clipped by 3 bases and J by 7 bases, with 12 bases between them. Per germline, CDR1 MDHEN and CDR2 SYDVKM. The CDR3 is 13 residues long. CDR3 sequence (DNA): TGTGCCAGCAGTTTGTCCCAGACGGGGACCCAGTACTTC. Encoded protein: CASSLSQTGTQYF.